The rows below give T cell receptor beta chains drawn from one sample of a study of CDR3 diversity in severe acne. One entry per CDR3 protein results from TCRdb running MiXCR on the PCR reads. The sample records tens of thousands of distinct CDR3 sequences, roughly 51% being singletons. The sequenced material came from blood. Every receptor here comes from a male donor in good health, without acne. The CDR3 runs from the conserved cysteine through the conserved F or W. Fields, in order: clone size, D gene, V gene, J gene, CDR3 protein, CDR3 DNA. D genes are given only for firm matches. Rows give clone size only sometimes, using once, few, many, or a class for an expanded clone.

once	-	TRBV2	TRBJ2-7	CASNQLPGSSWQYF	TGTGCCAGCAACCAACTCCCGGGCTCTTCTTGGCAGTACTTC
-	-	TRBV5-1	TRBJ1-6	CASSEPAGVPSPLHF	TGCGCCAGCAGCGAACCGGCAGGGGTGCCTTCACCCCTCCACTTT
-	TRBD2	TRBV29-1	TRBJ2-7	CSVEDRPSGYVEQYF	TGCAGCGTTGAAGATCGGCCTAGCGGTTATGTCGAGCAGTACTTC
-	TRBD2	TRBV20-1	TRBJ2-1	CSASAGTSGGAGEQFF	TGCAGTGCTTCCGCCGGGACTAGCGGGGGGGCTGGTGAGCAGTTCTTC
many	-	TRBV28	TRBJ1-2	CASSSHYGYTF	TGTGCCAGCAGTTCTCACTATGGCTACACCTTC
-	TRBD2	TRBV7-6	TRBJ2-1	CASSLVASGVYNEQFF	TGTGCCAGCAGCTTAGTGGCTAGCGGGGTCTACAATGAGCAGTTCTTC
-	-	TRBV2	TRBJ2-1	CASTTSGEQFF	TGTGCCAGCACCACCTCCGGGGAGCAGTTCTTC
few	TRBD1	TRBV29-1	TRBJ1-1	CSVDSSDRGHTEAFF	TGCAGCGTTGACTCGTCGGACAGGGGGCATACTGAAGCTTTCTTT
few	-	TRBV10-3	TRBJ2-7	CAIMAGGIYEQYF	TGTGCCATCATGGCCGGCGGAATCTACGAGCAGTACTTC
-	TRBD2	TRBV15	TRBJ2-1	CATSRGGGSNNEQFF	TGTGCCACCAGCAGAGGGGGGGGAAGCAACAATGAGCAGTTCTTC
-	-	TRBV5-1	TRBJ1-1	CASSFTTGSPEAFF	TGCGCCAGCAGCTTTACAACAGGGAGTCCTGAAGCTTTCTTT
few	-	TRBV2	TRBJ2-5	CASRFGGTEDQPQYF	TGTGCCAGCAGGTTTGGGGGGACAGAAGATCAGCCCCAGTACTTC
many	-	TRBV6-6	TRBJ1-5	CASSYRQGSNQPQHF	TGTGCCAGCAGTTACCGGCAGGGGAGCAATCAGCCCCAGCATTTT
few	-	TRBV7-9	TRBJ2-2	CASSPTTIGELFF	TGTGCCAGCAGCCCCACGACCATCGGGGAGCTGTTTTTT
-	-	TRBV2	TRBJ2-1	CASSSSSYNEQFF	TGTGCCAGCAGCTCTAGCTCCTACAATGAGCAGTTCTTC
few	TRBD1	TRBV9	TRBJ2-7	CASSTSQGLGTYEQYF	TGTGCCAGCAGCACCTCACAGGGGTTGGGAACCTACGAGCAGTACTTC
-	-	TRBV19	TRBJ2-1	CASSIASSLNPDLRYNEQFF	TGTGCCAGTAGTATAGCCAGCAGCTTAAACCCCGATTTAAGATACAATGAGCAGTTCTTC
many	-	TRBV20-1	TRBJ2-4	CSALDGLVKNIQYF	TGCAGTGCGCTCGATGGTCTTGTCAAAAACATTCAGTACTTC
-	-	TRBV7-9	TRBJ2-7	CATRLEGDSSYEQYF	TGTGCCACTAGGTTGGAGGGGGACTCCTCCTACGAGCAGTACTTC
once	-	TRBV7-8	TRBJ1-5	CASNLARDSNQPQHF	TGTGCCAGCAATCTCGCCCGGGATAGCAATCAGCCCCAGCATTTT
many	-	TRBV19	TRBJ2-5	CASSITAAMHQTQYF	TGTGCCAGTAGTATTACAGCGGCAATGCATCAGACCCAGTACTTC
-	-	TRBV24-1	TRBJ2-2	CATSDSYRDPGELFF	TGTGCCACCAGTGATTCCTACAGGGACCCCGGGGAGCTGTTTTTT
many	-	TRBV29-1	TRBJ2-7	CSVEDSGREEQYF	TGCAGCGTTGAAGATTCGGGGCGAGAGGAGCAGTACTTC
many	TRBD1	TRBV15	TRBJ2-7	CATSRPRGQGDSYEQYF	TGTGCCACCAGCAGACCACGGGGACAGGGGGACTCCTACGAGCAGTACTTC
few	TRBD1	TRBV5-1	TRBJ2-7	CASSEPTGSEQYF	TGCGCCAGCAGCGAACCGACAGGGAGCGAGCAGTACTTC
few	-	TRBV20-1	TRBJ2-5	CSASAGQETQYF	TGCAGTGCTAGTGCGGGGCAAGAGACCCAGTACTTC
few	-	TRBV12-3/TRBV12-4	TRBJ2-7	CASSFAGNEQYF	TGTGCCAGCAGTTTTGCTGGAAACGAGCAGTACTTC
many	-	TRBV11-2	TRBJ1-2	CASSPQVTARKPYGYTF	TGTGCCAGCAGCCCTCAAGTTACAGCTCGAAAACCTTATGGCTACACCTTC
once	-	TRBV2	TRBJ2-3	CASSDRYNEQYF	TGTGCCAGCAGTGACCGATACAATGAGCAGTATTTT
few	-	TRBV13	TRBJ2-5	CASSLEDQETQYF	TGTGCCAGCAGCTTAGAAGATCAAGAGACCCAGTACTTC
-	TRBD1	TRBV14	TRBJ1-6	CASSPNRDRNNSPLHF	TGTGCCAGCAGCCCGAACCGGGACAGAAATAATTCACCCCTCCACTTT
-	-	TRBV4-1	TRBJ2-3	CASSQEAGGGRTDTQYF	TGCGCCAGCAGCCAAGAGGCAGGGGGGGGGCGCACAGATACGCAGTATTTT
once	-	TRBV19	TRBJ1-5	CASSMGHSSNQPQHF	TGTGCCAGTAGTATGGGGCATTCTAGCAATCAGCCCCAGCATTTT
few	TRBD1	TRBV29-1	TRBJ1-2	CSVGDRVGGYTF	TGCAGCGTTGGGGACAGGGTAGGAGGCTACACCTTC
medium-sized	TRBD2	TRBV2	TRBJ2-7	CASSPSGGLAYEQYF	TGTGCCAGCAGCCCTAGCGGGGGGCTAGCCTACGAGCAGTACTTC
once	TRBD1	TRBV28	TRBJ1-3	CASTTRDRAGNTIYF	TGTGCCAGCACCACGAGAGACAGGGCTGGAAACACCATATATTTT
many	TRBD2	TRBV4-2	TRBJ2-2	CASSQDPSGASNTGELFF	TGTGCCAGCAGCCAAGACCCTAGCGGAGCTTCGAACACCGGGGAGCTGTTTTTT
once	TRBD1	TRBV28	TRBJ2-3	CASPPDRAEGTDTQYF	TGTGCCAGCCCCCCGGACAGGGCGGAGGGCACAGATACGCAGTATTTT
-	-	TRBV27	TRBJ1-2	CASSLGGRGIPDGYTF	TGTGCCAGCAGTTTAGGGGGCAGGGGAATTCCAGATGGCTACACCTTC
-	-	TRBV29-1	TRBJ1-2	CSQDFGGRRGYTF	TGCAGCCAAGATTTCGGGGGCAGACGTGGCTACACCTTC
many	-	TRBV10-2	TRBJ2-6	CASSFRPGSRSGANVLTF	TGCGCCAGCAGTTTCCGTCCGGGCTCCCGCTCTGGGGCCAACGTCCTGACTTTC
many	TRBD2	TRBV16	TRBJ2-5	CASSQSISSGGKETQYF	TGTGCCAGCAGCCAATCAATCTCTAGCGGGGGAAAAGAGACCCAGTACTTC
many	-	TRBV5-1	TRBJ2-3	CASSLRGIADTQYF	TGCGCCAGCAGCTTAAGGGGGATTGCAGATACGCAGTATTTT
few	TRBD2	TRBV7-3	TRBJ2-5	CASSYGSGGPETQYF	TGTGCCAGCAGCTATGGTTCGGGGGGGCCAGAGACCCAGTACTTC
many	-	TRBV29-1	TRBJ1-1	CSVEAEYTEAFF	TGCAGCGTTGAAGCGGAGTACACTGAAGCTTTCTTT
few	TRBD1	TRBV7-9	TRBJ2-2	CASSLGTGGSTGELFF	TGTGCCAGCAGCTTAGGGACAGGGGGCTCCACCGGGGAGCTGTTTTTT
once	-	TRBV12-3/TRBV12-4	TRBJ1-2	CASSEDWSSTTSNYGYTF	TGTGCCAGCAGTGAAGATTGGAGCAGTACCACTTCTAACTATGGCTACACCTTC
many	-	TRBV28	TRBJ2-2	CASSLWGQGTGELFF	TGTGCCAGCAGTTTATGGGGGCAGGGCACCGGGGAGCTGTTTTTT
-	-	TRBV5-5	TRBJ2-5	CASSSFLPAVQETQYF	TGTGCCAGCAGCTCCTTTCTGCCAGCGGTCCAAGAGACCCAGTACTTC
once	TRBD1	TRBV7-3	TRBJ2-3	CASSGQGANEQYF	TGTGCCAGCAGCGGACAGGGGGCAAATGAGCAGTATTTT
-	-	TRBV15	TRBJ1-2	CAPSRAAHTDGSTF	TGTGCCCCCAGCCGCGCTGCCCACACAGATGGCTCCACCTTC
-	-	TRBV24-1	TRBJ1-2	CATSHSGPSNYGYTF	TGTGCCACCAGTCATTCAGGACCTTCTAACTATGGCTACACCTTC
-	-	TRBV5-1	TRBJ1-2	CASSLRAGLNYGYTF	TGCGCCAGCAGCTTGAGGGCAGGCTTAAACTATGGCTACACCTTC
-	-	TRBV29-1	TRBJ2-5	CSVAAGETQYF	TGCAGCGTTGCAGCCGGGGAGACCCAGTACTTC
-	-	TRBV20-1	TRBJ2-5	CSVGLGGAIETQYF	TGCAGCGTTGGACTGGGGGGGGCTATAGAGACCCAGTACTTC
many	-	TRBV7-2	TRBJ1-1	CASSFRGTAFF	TGTGCCAGCAGCTTTCGGGGGACCGCTTTCTTT
few	-	TRBV7-9	TRBJ1-5	CASSIGSGQNQPQHF	TGTGCCAGCAGCATCGGTTCGGGACAAAATCAGCCCCAGCATTTT